This T cell receptor beta chain comes out of a study of Graves' ophthalmopathy and Graves' hyperthyroidism. Amplification of TCR beta CDR3 regions used RNA transcripts. Amplification began with first-round RT-PCR using HTBI primers, then second-round multiplex PCR was performed. MiXCR, run by TCRdb on the multiplex PCR reads, gives a single entry per CDR3 protein. Of under 350,000 distinct CDR3 sequences listed, 15% to 20% were seen once; the top ten hold about 12%. In its sample, this clonotype was seen a few times. The clonotype originates from an adult man with Graves' ophthalmopathy. Input material: peripheral blood.

The CDR3 coding sequence is TGCGCCAGCAGGCCAGATGGGAAGACCCAGTACTTC. It specifies CASRPDGKTQYF. The chain employs TRBV5-1 and TRBJ2-5; D is ambiguous. The CDR3 extends over 12 amino acids. Germline V gene lookup returns CDR1 SGHRS and CDR2 YFSETQ. Trimming took 5 bases from V and 6 from J, leaving 11 bases between them.